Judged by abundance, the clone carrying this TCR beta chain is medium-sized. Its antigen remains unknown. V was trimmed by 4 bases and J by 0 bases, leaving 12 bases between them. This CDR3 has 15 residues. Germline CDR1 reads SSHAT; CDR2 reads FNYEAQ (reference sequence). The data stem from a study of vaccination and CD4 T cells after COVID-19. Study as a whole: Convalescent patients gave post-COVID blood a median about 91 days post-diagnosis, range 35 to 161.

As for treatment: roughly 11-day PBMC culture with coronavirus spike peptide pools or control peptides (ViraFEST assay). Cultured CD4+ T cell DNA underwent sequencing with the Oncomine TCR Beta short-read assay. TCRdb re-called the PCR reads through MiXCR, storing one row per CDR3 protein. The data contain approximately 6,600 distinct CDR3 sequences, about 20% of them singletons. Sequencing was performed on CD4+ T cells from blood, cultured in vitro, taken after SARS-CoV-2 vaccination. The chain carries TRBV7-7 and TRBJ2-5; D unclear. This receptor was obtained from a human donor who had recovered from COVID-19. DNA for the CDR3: TGTGCCAGCAGCTCAAGGCCCACCAACCAAGAGACCCAGTACTTC. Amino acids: CASSSRPTNQETQYF.